Below are 18 T cell receptor beta chains sequenced from a single sample in a study of cytomegalovirus exposure and HLA in healthy donors. PCR involved 60 Vbeta and 13 Jbeta primers. Clones were sequenced by immunoSEQ multiplex PCR, and TCRdb holds only the in-frame ones, with some missing. The sample consists of over 60,000 clones, around 74% of them appearing once. Sequencing used PBMCs. The receptors were gathered from a woman aged 25 to 39 in good health and CMV-seropositive.

This chain uses TRBV27 with TRBJ2-7, with 9 nucleotides matching TRBD1. Germline lookup yields CDR1 MNHEY and CDR2 SMNVEV (reference sequence). This CDR3 has 13 residues. J gave up 2 bases and V 6 bases, and 2 bases lay outside the gene matches. CDR3 region: CASRGQGTYEQYF. CDR3 nucleotide sequence: TGTGCCAGCAGAGGACAGGGGACCTACGAGCAGTACTTC.

V usage is TRBV7-2 and J usage is TRBJ2-2; 11 bases are a match to TRBD2. Trimming removed 2 bases from V and 1 base from J; junction bases left unmatched: 6. Germline CDR1 SGHTA, CDR2 FQGNSA. There are 18 residues in the CDR3. CDR3 DNA: TGTGCCAGCAGCTTACTAGCGGGAGGTTTGTTGAACACCGGGGAGCTGTTTTTT. This gives the protein CASSLLAGGLLNTGELFF.

This rearrangement joins TRBV9 to TRBJ1-4; D call uncertain. This CDR3 is built from 14 residues. Germline CDR1 SGDLS, CDR2 YYNGEE. The germline V and J ends were trimmed by 2 bases and 4 bases, with 9 bases remaining between them. This CDR3 is CASSVGSGNEKLFF. The DNA of the CDR3 is TGTGCCAGCAGCGTCGGGAGTGGTAATGAAAAACTGTTTTTT.

The chain combines TRBV14 with TRBJ2-3; 14 bases match TRBD2. The trim removed 0 bases at V and 9 bases at J, leaving 11 bases unmatched. The length of the CDR3 is 18 residues. Germline V gene data show CDR1 as SGHDN and CDR2 as FVKESK. The CDR3 bases are TGTGCCAGCAGCCAAGATTCCTGGACTAGCGGGAGGAGGGGGACGCAGTATTTT. This encodes CASSQDSWTSGRRGTQYF.

This clone has more than one count but fewer than ten. This rearrangement joins TRBV28 to TRBJ2-2, with TRBD1 identical over 9 bases. Germline CDR1 reads MDHEN; CDR2 reads SYDVKM. V was pared by 7 bases and J by 4 bases, with 7 bases of the junction left unmatched. CDR3 length equals 15 residues. CDR3 bases: TGTGCCAGCACCCAGGACAGGGGTCGCACCGGGGAGCTGTTTTTT. It codes for CASTQDRGRTGELFF.

The V gene is TRBV6-6, the J gene TRBJ1-1; 11 bases align to TRBD1. CDR3 length equals 15 residues. The ends lost 5 bases at V and 7 bases at J; junction bases unmatched: 9. Germline V gene lookup returns CDR1 MNHNY and CDR2 SVGAGI (reference sequence). CDR3 region: CASSDRTGGVGEAFF. CDR3 nucleotide sequence: TGTGCCAGCAGTGACCGGACAGGGGGCGTGGGTGAAGCTTTCTTT.

The chain links TRBV28 to TRBJ2-7; a weak D match, TRBD1 (6 bases). Trimming removed 6 bases at V and 6 bases at J, with 21 bases between. Germline V gene lookup returns CDR1 MDHEN and CDR2 SYDVKM. The CDR3 has 15 amino acids. The CDR3 reads CASRTPTGRASEQYF. The CDR3 DNA reads as TGTGCCAGCAGGACCCCGACAGGCAGGGCCTCCGAGCAGTACTTC.

CDR3 in amino acids: CASSPVAGGSEQFF. The CDR3 DNA reads as TGTGCCAGCAGCCCCGTAGCGGGAGGAAGTGAGCAGTTCTTC. V usage is TRBV7-3 and J usage is TRBJ2-1; 10 bases align to TRBD2. V lost 5 bases to trimming and J lost 9 bases; unmatched junction nucleotides: 7. The CDR3 totals 14 residues. Per the germline V gene, CDR1 is SGHTA and CDR2 is FQGTGA.

This chain uses TRBV7-9 with TRBJ1-1; 12 bases are shared with TRBD1. Unmatched junction bases numbered 5, after V lost 5 bases and J lost 1 base. Germline CDR1 is SEHNR and CDR2 is FQNEAQ (reference sequence). The CDR3 length is 16 residues. The CDR3 bases are TGTGCCAGCAGCCTGGGACAGGGGGCTCGGAACACTGAAGCTTTCTTT. Translation: CASSLGQGARNTEAFF.

The V and J genes are TRBV9 and TRBJ2-1; D unclear. V lost 0 bases and J 7 bases, leaving 14 bases between the germline ends. CDR1 and CDR2 (germline): SGDLS, YYNGEE. This CDR3 spans 15 amino acids. The CDR3 DNA sequence: TGTGCCAGCAGCGTAGATATGAGGCTCTGGAATGAGCAGTTCTTC. This codes for CASSVDMRLWNEQFF. Together with reference TRBV9 and TRBJ2-1, the CDR3 gives the full variable domain: DSGVTQTPKHLITATGQRVTLRCSPRSGDLSVYWYQQSLDQGLQFLIQYYNGEERAKGNILERFSAQQFPDLHSELNLSSLELGDSALYFCASSVDMRLWNEQFFGPGTRLTVL.

This chain links TRBV5-8 with TRBJ1-5, with D perhaps TRBD1 (5 bases). CDR3 length: 15 residues. Trimming left V 4 bases short and J 2 bases short, with 13 bases between. Germline V gene lookup returns CDR1 SGHTS and CDR2 YDEGEE. CDR3: CASSPGGGRNQPQHF. The CDR3 DNA reads TGTGCCAGCAGCCCGGGCGGGGGTCGCAATCAGCCCCAGCATTTT.

This chain connects TRBV28 to TRBJ2-7, with TRBD2 as a possible D gene (5 bases). Germline V gene lookup returns CDR1 MDHEN and CDR2 SYDVKM. Trimming cost V 4 bases and J 4 bases, with 17 bases left between them. CDR3 size: 15 residues. In DNA, the CDR3 is TGTGCCAGCAGTTCCCCCCGGGAACCAAGTTACGAGCAGTACTTC. This encodes CASSSPREPSYEQYF.

This clone has a single count. The rearrangement links TRBV19 to TRBJ1-2; D not resolved. In germline, CDR1 is LNHDA, CDR2 SQIVND (reference sequence). V was clipped by 3 bases and J by 4 bases, with 9 bases between them. The CDR3 spans 13 residues. CDR3 residues: CASSMMGFYGYTF. In DNA form, the CDR3 reads TGTGCCAGTAGTATGATGGGCTTCTATGGCTACACCTTC.

In nucleotides, the CDR3 is TGTGCCAGCAGCTTCGTTAGCACAGATACGCAGTATTTT. This encodes CASSFVSTDTQYF. The chain recombines TRBV12-1 with TRBJ2-3; TRBD2, the table's D call, was not compared with the DNA. TRBV12-1 is a recognized pseudogene. This CDR3 region has 13 residues.

This clone was detected once. V and J are TRBV6-5 and TRBJ1-3; D possibly corresponds to TRBD1 (5 bases). The ends were cut back, 3 bases at V and 2 bases at J, with 14 bases in the middle. The V gene's germline CDR1 is MNHEY and CDR2 SVGAGI. The CDR3 contains 16 residues. The CDR3: CASSYSTAPPGNTIYF. In nucleotides, the CDR3 is TGTGCCAGCAGTTATTCGACAGCACCTCCTGGAAACACCATATATTTT.

This clone was detected a few times. The V gene is TRBV2, the J gene TRBJ2-7; 9 nucleotides match TRBD1. The length of the CDR3 is 15 residues. J gave up 2 bases and V 5 bases, and 7 bases lay outside the gene matches. Germline assignment: CDR1 SNHLY and CDR2 FYNNEI. CDR3 sequence: CASSPGTGSPYEQYF. For the CDR3, the DNA is TGTGCCAGCAGTCCCGGGACAGGGAGTCCCTACGAGCAGTACTTC.

This chain connects TRBV6-5 to TRBJ1-1; possible D gene TRBD1, 6 bases. The CDR3 is 15 residues long. The germline V gene has CDR1 MNHEY and CDR2 SVGAGI. Trimming cost V 2 bases and J 4 bases, with 14 bases left between them. The CDR3 sequence is CASSYETGYGTEAFF. The CDR3 DNA reads as TGTGCCAGCAGTTACGAGACAGGTTACGGCACTGAAGCTTTCTTT.

The chain combines TRBV19 with TRBJ2-2, with 7 bases identical to TRBD1. The CDR3 consists of 14 residues. V gave up 11 bases and J gave up 2 bases; unmatched junction bases: 8. Germline CDR1 and CDR2: LNHDA and SQIVND (reference sequence). The CDR3 DNA is TGTGCCTCCCGGGGACAGCTCAACACCGGGGAGCTGTTTTTT. Its protein product is CASRGQLNTGELFF.